The entry below gives a single T cell receptor beta chain sequence along with its context. Sequence at one end of the junction differs from germline and may be a read error. Per germline, CDR1 MNHNY and CDR2 SVGAGI (reference sequence). The CDR3 is made up of 12 amino acids. This specimen belongs to a study of OX40 agonist ivuxolimab in advanced cancers. Profiling relied on immunoSEQ multiplex PCR, and the TCRdb table lists in-frame clones only, not all of them. The sample lists over 65,000 clones; 84% were seen once. The chain joins TRBV6-6 to TRBJ1-1, with D uncertain. This material consisted of CD4+ or CD8+ T cells sorted from blood, taken in a trial of the OX40 agonist ivuxolimab. This TCR derives from an adult with an advanced solid tumor such as melanoma, head and neck, liver or kidney cancer. CDR3 sequence reads: CASSYPVGNRIF. The CDR3 DNA follows: TGTGCCAGCAGTTATCCGGTGGGGAATCGGATCTTT.